The clone carrying this TCR beta chain was observed a few times. This specimen belongs to a study of T cells after yellow fever vaccination. As TCR cDNA was made by 5'RACE template switching, a universal primer site and UMIs were added. A single record per CDR3 protein comes from TCRdb applying MiXCR to the 5' RACE reads. The sample lists roughly 170,000 distinct CDR3 sequences, roughly a tenth seen once, with roughly 33% in the top ten. Germline V gives CDR1 SGHTS, CDR2 YDEGEE. Trimming cost V 4 bases and J 0 bases; bases outside gene matches: 7. This CDR3 has 16 residues. This rearrangement joins TRBV5-8 to TRBJ2-1; 7 nucleotides match TRBD1. This TCR derives from a man between 18 and 29 years old who received the YFV17D yellow fever vaccine. The material was CD8+ T cells sorted from PBMCs, obtained 45 days after the yellow fever booster vaccination. CDR3 nucleotide sequence: TGTGCCAGCAGCCCCGAGGACAGGAGCTCCTACAATGAGCAGTTCTTC. It translates to CASSPEDRSSYNEQFF.